A single sample is the source of the 27 T cell receptor beta chains below, sequenced in a study of cytomegalovirus exposure and HLA in healthy donors (dated by TCRdb to the late 2010s). Libraries were constructed by the immunoSEQ multiplex PCR assay. A mixture of 60 forward primers for TCR Vbeta segments and 13 reverse primers for TCR Jbeta segments was used in the multiplex PCR. TCRdb retrieved this table from immuneACCESS and kept in-frame rearrangements only. Not all clones are present; in checked studies, unresolved V genes account for under half, and no reason is known for the remainder. The sample yields 100,000 to 150,000 clones; 76% were counted once. The ten largest make up approximately 2% of the sample. The sequenced material came from PBMCs. These receptors originate from a female donor in good health and CMV-seropositive.

The V gene is TRBV7-9, the J gene TRBJ2-5; D is possibly TRBD2 (5 bases). Trimming removed 0 bases at V and 4 bases at J, with 6 bases between. There are 13 residues in the CDR3. Germline V gives CDR1 SEHNR, CDR2 FQNEAQ (reference sequence). The CDR3 sequence: CASSLARVETQYF. CDR3 sequence (DNA): TGTGCCAGCAGCTTAGCGCGGGTAGAGACCCAGTACTTC.

The rearrangement links TRBV5-1 to TRBJ2-4; perhaps TRBD2 as D (6 bases). Germline CDR1 is SGHRS and CDR2 is YFSETQ. The CDR3 is made up of 14 amino acids. V was clipped by 1 base and J by 3 bases, with 8 bases between them. The CDR3 region has the DNA TGCGCCAGCAGCTTGAGTAGCGGCAAAAACATTCAGTACTTC. It encodes CASSLSSGKNIQYF.

The V gene is TRBV5-4, the J gene TRBJ2-5; tentatively, D is TRBD1 (5 bases). The CDR3 runs to 12 residues. The V gene lost 6 bases and the J gene lost 2 bases, with 8 bases spanning the gap. CDR1 is SGHNT, CDR2 YYREEE, per germline (reference sequence). This chain's CDR3 is CASNRGQETQYF. In DNA form, the CDR3 reads TGTGCCAGCAATAGGGGACAAGAGACCCAGTACTTC. The entire variable domain, with the rest obtained from reference TRBV5-4 and TRBJ2-5, is as follows: ETGVTQSPTHLIKTRGQQVTLRCSSQSGHNTVSWYQQALGQGPQFIFQYYREEENGRGNFPPRFSGLQFPNYSSELNVNALELDDSALYLCASNRGQETQYFGPGTRLLVL.

This chain links TRBV5-4 with TRBJ2-3; D is ambiguous. Trimming stripped 4 bases from V and 4 bases from J, with 13 bases between. This CDR3 has 14 amino acids. Germline CDR1 is SGHNT and CDR2 is YYREEE (reference sequence). The CDR3 DNA reads TGTGCCAGCAGCCACGGCGGTGATCCAGATACGCAGTATTTT. Translating it yields CASSHGGDPDTQYF. The variable domain in full, completed from reference TRBV5-4 and TRBJ2-3, reads ETGVTQSPTHLIKTRGQQVTLRCSSQSGHNTVSWYQQALGQGPQFIFQYYREEENGRGNFPPRFSGLQFPNYSSELNVNALELDDSALYLCASSHGGDPDTQYFGPGTRLTVL.

The chain employs TRBV10-3 and TRBJ2-7; perhaps TRBD1 as D (5 bases). The V gene's germline CDR1 is ENHRY and CDR2 SYGVKD. The ends were cut back, 0 bases at V and 4 bases at J, with 13 bases in the middle. There are 15 residues in the CDR3. This CDR3 reads CAISESKGKSYEQYF. CDR3 nucleotide sequence: TGTGCCATCAGTGAGTCGAAGGGGAAGTCTTACGAGCAGTACTTC.

This chain uses TRBV5-4 with TRBJ2-3; D is undetermined. The CDR3 is 16 residues long. Germline V lookup: CDR1 SGHNT, CDR2 YYREEE (reference sequence). With 0 bases removed from V and 2 bases from J, the gap between germline ends came to 13 bases. CDR3 region: CASSLVVSQNTDTQYF. CDR3 nucleotides: TGTGCCAGCAGCTTGGTGGTTAGCCAAAACACAGATACGCAGTATTTT.

The CDR3 loop reads CATSNRIHEQYF. DNA for the CDR3: TGTGCCACCAGTAACAGGATCCACGAGCAGTACTTC. The chain carries TRBV11-3 and TRBJ2-7; a possible D gene is TRBD1 (5 bases). The CDR3 has 12 amino acids. The V gene's germline CDR1 is SGHNT and CDR2 YENEEA. Trimming removed 10 bases from V and 5 bases from J, with 15 bases in between.

This chain joins TRBV7-3 and TRBJ2-2, with TRBD2 matching 7 bases. The CDR3 is made up of 16 amino acids. After removal of 1 base from V and 4 bases from J, the junction contained 6 bases not matched to a gene. Germline CDR1 reads SGHTA; CDR2 reads FQGTGA. CDR3 coding DNA: TGTGCCAGCAGCTTAAACGCGGGAGCGGTCACCGGGGAGCTGTTTTTT. It codes for CASSLNAGAVTGELFF. Full variable domain (remainder filled in from reference TRBV7-3 and TRBJ2-2): GAGVSQTPSNKVTEKGKYVELRCDPISGHTALYWYRQSLGQGPEFLIYFQGTGAADDSGLPNDRFFAVRPEGSVSTLKIQRTERGDSAVYLCASSLNAGAVTGELFFGEGSRLTVL.

Details on this clone: Other DNA sequences of this sample code for an identical CDR3. The chain has TRBV6-6 and TRBJ2-4, with 9 bases lining up with TRBD1. V gave up 3 bases and J gave up 5 bases; unmatched junction bases: 8. The CDR3 sequence is 16 residues long. Germline V lookup: CDR1 MNHNY, CDR2 SVGAGI (reference sequence). CDR3 residues: CASSYTLRDRENIQYF. The CDR3, as DNA: TGTGCCAGCAGTTATACCCTCCGGGACAGGGAAAACATTCAGTACTTC.

The chain combines TRBV10-1 with TRBJ1-1; 8 nucleotides align to TRBD1. Germline loops: CDR1 WNHNN, CDR2 SYGVQD (reference sequence). This CDR3 spans 16 amino acids. The junction had 10 bases not matched to a gene; V was cut back by 3 bases and J by 4 bases. CDR3 sequence: CASSDHRDRGGTEAFF. CDR3 DNA sequence: TGCGCCAGCAGTGACCATCGCGACAGGGGAGGCACTGAAGCTTTCTTT.

CDR3 nucleotide sequence: TGTGCCAGCAGCTTACAGGGGAAGACCCAGTACTTC. This translates into CASSLQGKTQYF. The gene calls are TRBV5-5 and TRBJ2-5, with TRBD1 identical over 7 bases. Germline CDR1 reads SGHKS; CDR2 reads YYEKEE (reference sequence). Trimming at V came to 2 bases and at J to 6 bases, leaving 1 base not matched to a gene. The CDR3 has 12 residues.

V is TRBV7-8 and J is TRBJ2-4, with 12 positions matching TRBD2. Trimming removed 0 bases from V and 0 bases from J; junction bases left unmatched: 9. Germline values: CDR1 SGHVS, CDR2 FQNEAQ. CDR3 length equals 20 residues. The CDR3 DNA reads TGTGCCAGCAGCTTAGCGGCTAGCGGGGGGGGCCCTAAAGCCAAAAACATTCAGTACTTC. The encoded protein is CASSLAASGGGPKAKNIQYF.

The V gene is TRBV10-3, the J gene TRBJ2-7, with D perhaps matching TRBD1 (6 bases). Germline lookup yields CDR1 ENHRY and CDR2 SYGVKD. The CDR3 sequence is 14 residues long. V lost 10 bases and J lost 1, with 17 bases in between. The CDR3 DNA follows: TGTGCCACCATGGAGGACAGTTTATCCTACGAGCAGTACTTC. Translated: CATMEDSLSYEQYF.

The genes are TRBV19 and TRBJ1-1; 7 nucleotides align to TRBD1. V was clipped by 5 bases and J by 1 base; unmatched bases: 10. This CDR3 region has 16 residues. Germline V gene data show CDR1 as LNHDA and CDR2 as SQIVND (reference sequence). The CDR3 spells CASSLWTGGSNTEAFF. The DNA for the CDR3 is TGTGCCAGTAGTCTATGGACAGGAGGATCGAACACTGAAGCTTTCTTT.

The chain joins TRBV6-1 to TRBJ1-1; TRBD1 is a possible D gene (5 bases). V was clipped by 7 bases and J by 3 bases, with 18 bases between them. This CDR3 is 15 amino acids long. Germline CDR1 is MNHNS and CDR2 is SASEGT. The CDR3 coding sequence is TGTGCCAGCACCCCACCGCAGGGAAGCGACACTGAAGCTTTCTTT. Translating it yields CASTPPQGSDTEAFF.

This clone has a handful of counts. V usage is TRBV29-1 and J usage is TRBJ1-3; D is uncertain. CDR1 is SQVTM and CDR2 is ANQGSEA in the germline V gene. CDR3 length: 11 residues. The V end lost 4 bases, the J end lost 4 bases, and 5 bases lay between the germline ends. The CDR3 DNA sequence: TGCAGCGTTGGTCTAGGAAACACCATATATTTT. This sequence encodes CSVGLGNTIYF.

The chain couples TRBV5-1 to TRBJ2-3, with D possibly being TRBD2 (7 bases). The CDR3 runs 13 residues. Germline values: CDR1 SGHRS, CDR2 YFSETQ. V shed 0 bases and J shed 9 bases, with 11 bases lying between them. The CDR3 DNA reads as TGCGCCAGCAGCTTGGACGGGGGGCGGACGCAGTATTTT. Protein: CASSLDGGRTQYF.

This clone appeared once. The chain employs TRBV9 and TRBJ2-3, with TRBD1 identical over 8 bases. Germline-derived CDR1 and CDR2 are SGDLS and YYNGEE. This CDR3 has 17 residues. V dropped 4 bases and J dropped 4; count of bases not matched to a gene: 14. CDR3 region: CASSPQGVDRVADTQYF. In nucleotides, the CDR3 is TGTGCCAGCAGCCCCCAGGGGGTGGACAGGGTTGCAGATACGCAGTATTTT.

On this clone: The same CDR3 arises from other DNA sequences in this sample as well. This chain links TRBV5-1 with TRBJ2-1; 8 bases are shared with TRBD2. The CDR3 is made up of 17 amino acids. Germline V gives CDR1 SGHRS, CDR2 YFSETQ. Losses at the gene ends were 0 bases for V and 3 bases for J; bases not matched to a gene: 8. Here the CDR3 DNA reads TGCGCCAGCAGCTTGGCGGCGGGGGGCAATGGCTACAATGAGCAGTTCTTC. Translated, it gives CASSLAAGGNGYNEQFF.

The V call is TRBV6-5, the J call TRBJ1-2, with D maybe TRBD1 (5 bases). The CDR3 consists of 15 residues. Trimming shortened V by 2 bases and J by 5 bases, and 15 bases separated the two germline ends. The germline gives CDR1 MNHEY, CDR2 SVGAGI. The CDR3 sequence: CASSYDSGLGYGYTF. The CDR3 nucleotides are TGTGCCAGCAGTTACGATTCAGGGCTGGGGTATGGCTACACCTTC.

CDR3 sequence (DNA): TGTGCCAGCAGCTGGACTAGTAGCACAGATACGCAGTATTTT. This codes for CASSWTSSTDTQYF. The J gene is TRBJ2-3, the V gene TRBV7-6; 7 nucleotides align to TRBD2. The germline gives CDR1 SGHVS, CDR2 FNYEAQ. The CDR3 length is 14 residues. Germline trimming cut 4 bases from V and 0 bases from J; bases unmatched to any gene: 1.

V gene TRBV25-1 combines with J gene TRBJ2-3, with 9 positions matching TRBD2. Germline V CDR1 and CDR2: MGHDK, SYGVNS. CDR3 size: 16 residues. Trimming removed 5 bases from V and 4 bases from J; junction bases left unmatched: 10. CDR3 loop: CASSPLLAGAADTQYF. As DNA, the CDR3 is TGTGCCAGCAGTCCCCTCTTAGCGGGAGCGGCAGATACGCAGTATTTT.

This chain uses TRBV6-5 with TRBJ1-4; D is unclear. V gave up 6 bases and J gave up 4 bases, with 12 bases separating them. The CDR3 length is 14 residues. The germline gives CDR1 MNHEY, CDR2 SVGAGI. The CDR3 bases are TGTGCCAGCAGGATCACCCCAGATAATGAAAAACTGTTTTTT. This sequence encodes CASRITPDNEKLFF.

The rearrangement links TRBV6-5 to TRBJ2-7; tentatively, D is TRBD1 (5 bases). CDR3 length equals 13 residues. V was trimmed by 5 bases and J by 7 bases, leaving 15 bases between them. Germline assignment: CDR1 MNHEY and CDR2 SVGAGI. This CDR3 is CASSEVGVFEQYF. The CDR3 bases are TGTGCCAGCAGTGAGGTAGGGGTATTTGAGCAGTACTTC.

This clone has more than one count but fewer than ten. V and J are TRBV27 and TRBJ2-7; D gene unclear. Germline-derived CDR1 and CDR2 are MNHEY and SMNVEV (reference sequence). V dropped 1 base and J dropped 0 bases, with 4 bases sitting between them. The CDR3 is 13 residues long. CDR3 nucleotide sequence: TGTGCCAGCAGTTTATACAGCTCCTACGAGCAGTACTTC. Protein sequence: CASSLYSSYEQYF.

This rearrangement joins TRBV6-1 to TRBJ1-4; 9 bases are a match to TRBD1. The CDR3 sequence is 14 residues long. The junction had 7 bases not matched to a gene; V was cut back by 6 bases and J by 8 bases. The germline gives CDR1 MNHNS, CDR2 SASEGT. This CDR3 reads CASRDRGEWEKLFF. CDR3 coding DNA: TGTGCCAGCAGGGACAGGGGAGAATGGGAAAAACTGTTTTTT.

The chain recombines TRBV2 with TRBJ2-5; 8 positions agree with TRBD1. The CDR3 is 12 residues long. Trimming took 6 bases from V and 12 from J; bases not matched to a gene: 9. Looked up from germline, CDR1 is SNHLY and CDR2 is FYNNEI. The CDR3 reads CASRLGQGGEYF. The CDR3 nucleotides read TGTGCCAGCAGGCTCGGACAGGGTGGGGAGTACTTC.